These T cell receptor beta chains were read from a single sample in a study of Tregs in tolerant kidney transplant recipients. Profiling relied on immunoSEQ multiplex PCR, and the TCRdb table lists in-frame clones only, not all of them. The repertoire holds tens of thousands of clones, roughly nine tenths seen once, with approximately 14% in the top ten. Source: CD8+ T cells from blood (PBMCs), taken 24 months after the transplant. The source of these receptors is a human patient who received a combined kidney and bone marrow transplant. Some T cells may originate from the graft donor. Each CDR3 is given with its conserved first and last residue. A D gene is named only where the DNA matches it firmly. The listing skips clone size in some rows; elsewhere it reads once, few, many or a size class.

D	V	J	size	CDR3	DNA
-	TRBV6-5	TRBJ2-6	-	CASSTGSGGANVLTF	TGTGCCAGCAGTACAGGGTCGGGTGGGGCCAACGTCCTGACTTTC
TRBD2	TRBV6-6	TRBJ2-7	few	CASRPGLAGAEQYF	TGTGCCAGCAGACCCGGACTAGCGGGAGCCGAGCAGTACTTC
-	TRBV2	TRBJ2-1	once	CASSDVSSYNEQFF	TGTGCCAGCAGTGACGTGAGCTCCTACAATGAGCAGTTCTTC
TRBD2	TRBV7-6	TRBJ2-4	-	CASSLAKTSGGSQNIQYF	TGTGCCAGCAGCTTAGCAAAAACTAGCGGGGGGTCCCAAAACATTCAGTACTTC
TRBD2	TRBV27	TRBJ2-1	-	CASSLQLAAGGDEQFF	TGTGCCAGCAGTTTACAACTAGCGGCAGGAGGGGATGAGCAGTTCTTC
-	TRBV7-2	TRBJ2-5	-	CASSLDGNQETQYF	TGTGCCAGCAGCTTAGACGGGAACCAAGAGACCCAGTACTTC
-	TRBV28	TRBJ2-5	-	CASSLARRGETQYF	TGTGCCAGCAGTTTGGCTAGGCGGGGTGAGACCCAGTACTTC
TRBD1	TRBV27	TRBJ1-4	-	CATRLSTGTELFF	TGTGCCACCCGACTTTCTACCGGGACAGAACTGTTTTTT
TRBD1	TRBV6-1	TRBJ1-1	once	CASRYDRGGTEAFF	TGTGCCAGCAGGTACGACAGGGGGGGCACTGAAGCTTTCTTT
-	TRBV5-8	TRBJ2-5	-	CASSLPRDTESWQETQYF	TGTGCCAGCAGCTTGCCGAGGGACACCGAGAGTTGGCAAGAGACCCAGTACTTC
-	TRBV18	TRBJ1-2	-	CASSPPGKALYGYTF	TGTGCCAGCTCACCACCGGGCAAGGCGCTTTATGGCTACACCTTC
TRBD1	TRBV9	TRBJ2-7	-	CASSGPGDRGYEQYF	TGTGCCAGCAGTGGCCCCGGGGACAGGGGCTACGAGCAGTACTTC
TRBD1	TRBV4-2	TRBJ1-2	-	CASSQPGQLNYGYTF	TGTGCCAGCAGCCAACCGGGACAGCTAAACTATGGCTACACCTTC
-	TRBV9	TRBJ2-1	-	CASSVERGEQFF	TGTGCCAGCAGCGTAGAACGAGGTGAGCAGTTCTTC
TRBD2	TRBV19	TRBJ2-1	-	CASRIGTRAYNEQFF	TGTGCCAGTAGGATCGGGACTAGGGCATACAATGAGCAGTTCTTC
TRBD2	TRBV19	TRBJ2-3	once	CASRPAGGGPPDTQYF	TGTGCCAGTAGACCAGCCGGGGGGGGCCCCCCAGATACGCAGTATTTT
-	TRBV6-6	TRBJ2-5	-	CASSLDGHEETQYF	TGTGCCAGCAGCTTAGATGGACACGAAGAGACCCAGTACTTC
-	TRBV7-6	TRBJ1-2	few	CASSPGSLYGYTF	TGTGCCAGCAGCCCAGGGTCACTCTATGGCTACACCTTC
-	TRBV27	TRBJ1-5	once	CASRLGHMGNQPQHF	TGTGCCAGCAGGCTGGGACATATGGGAAATCAGCCCCAGCATTTT
-	TRBV29-1	TRBJ2-3	-	CSVESQALVQGYTDTQYF	TGCAGCGTTGAATCCCAAGCACTAGTCCAAGGGTACACAGATACGCAGTATTTT
TRBD2	TRBV4-2	TRBJ2-7	-	CASSPVGGGRSWEQYF	TGTGCCAGCAGCCCAGTTGGCGGGGGGCGTTCCTGGGAGCAGTACTTC
-	TRBV4-3	TRBJ2-2	-	CASSQNRQETGELFF	TGCGCCAGCAGCCAGAATCGACAGGAGACCGGGGAGCTGTTTTTT
-	TRBV7-2	TRBJ2-3	-	CASRTRGTQYF	TGTGCCAGCAGGACTAGAGGGACGCAGTATTTT
TRBD1	TRBV4-2	TRBJ2-7	-	CASSQGRHGGQGYEQYF	TGTGCCAGCAGCCAAGGGAGGCATGGTGGACAGGGCTACGAGCAGTACTTC
-	TRBV6-6	TRBJ1-1	-	CASGGAGTEAFF	TGTGCCAGCGGGGGCGCGGGCACTGAAGCTTTCTTT
TRBD1	TRBV10-2	TRBJ1-5	-	CASSALQGGYQPQHF	TGCGCCAGCAGTGCGCTACAGGGGGGTTATCAGCCCCAGCATTTT
-	TRBV2	TRBJ2-7	-	CASSLSREQYF	TGTGCCAGCAGTCTATCCCGCGAGCAGTACTTC